The clone carrying this T cell receptor beta chain was recorded many times. These data originate in a study of cytomegalovirus exposure and HLA in healthy donors. PCR was performed using 60 Vbeta and 13 Jbeta primers. Method: immunoSEQ multiplex PCR; TCRdb's copy keeps in-frame clones and lacks some. The repertoire has 90,000 to 120,000 clones, 81% of them found once; the top ten carry around 2.4%. CDR1 is MRHNA, CDR2 SNTAGT, per germline. V was clipped by 2 bases and J by 2 bases, with 11 bases between them. The CDR3 runs to 15 residues. The origin of this receptor is a man aged 25-45 years in good health and CMV-seronegative. The specimen sequenced was PBMCs. V and J are TRBV6-4 and TRBJ2-3; a possible D gene is TRBD1 (6 bases). The CDR3 here is CASSDNVGATDTQYF. CDR3 nucleotides: TGTGCCAGCAGTGACAATGTGGGGGCCACAGATACGCAGTATTTT.